These T cell receptor beta chains were read from a single sample in a study of cytomegalovirus exposure and HLA in healthy donors. Only in-frame clones appear in the TCRdb table, and some are missing; sequencing was by immunoSEQ multiplex PCR. The table lists tens of thousands of clones, over 65% of them singletons, with around 10% in the top ten. Sequencing was carried out using PBMCs. These receptors originate from a human donor in good health. Each CDR3 is given with its conserved first and last residue. The D gene is left open where the match is weak. Clone size appears in some rows only: once, few, many, or a class for an expanded clone.

j_call d_call v_call clone_size cdr3_aa cdr3_nt
TRBJ2-1 NA TRBV19 NA CASSIGAYSSYNEQFF TGTGCCAGTAGTATAGGGGCCTACTCCTCCTACAATGAGCAGTTCTTC
TRBJ2-7 NA TRBV6-5 NA CASSTGYEQYF TGTGCCAGCAGTACAGGTTACGAGCAGTACTTC
TRBJ1-1 NA TRBV27 NA CASSLGEFTEAFF TGTGCCAGCAGTTTAGGGGAGTTCACTGAAGCTTTCTTT
TRBJ2-7 TRBD1 TRBV5-1 NA CASSKGQEFYEQYF TGCGCCAGTTCTAAGGGACAGGAATTCTACGAGCAGTACTTC
TRBJ2-1 NA TRBV11-3 NA CASSFGGTDNEQFF TGTGCCAGCAGCTTCGGCGGGACCGACAATGAGCAGTTCTTC
TRBJ2-7 NA TRBV5-8 few CASSLARDYEQYF TGTGCCAGCAGCTTGGCCCGGGACTACGAGCAGTACTTC
TRBJ2-1 NA TRBV5-4 NA CASSLPGYEQFF TGTGCCAGCAGCTTGCCAGGATATGAGCAGTTCTTC
TRBJ2-1 NA TRBV6-5 NA CASAATPREQFF TGTGCCAGCGCGGCCACCCCCAGAGAGCAGTTCTTC
TRBJ2-7 NA TRBV27 NA CASSQGSSYEQYF TGTGCCAGCAGTCAGGGGAGCTCCTACGAGCAGTACTTC
TRBJ2-1 TRBD2 TRBV2 NA CASSRLASGSSDYNEQFF TGTGCCAGCAGTCGTCTCGCTAGCGGGAGTTCGGACTACAATGAGCAGTTCTTC
TRBJ2-7 TRBD1 TRBV28 NA CASSIDRAYEQYF TGTGCCAGCAGTATAGACAGGGCCTACGAGCAGTACTTC
TRBJ2-7 NA TRBV4-1 few CASSQVAGSYEQYF TGCGCCAGCAGCCAAGTTGCAGGGTCCTACGAGCAGTACTTC
TRBJ1-3 NA TRBV9 NA CASSAPGLGNTIYF TGTGCCAGCAGCGCCCCAGGGTTGGGAAACACCATATATTTT
TRBJ1-6 TRBD1 TRBV7-8 NA CASSPQAGTGGFSPLHF TGTGCCAGCAGCCCACAGGCCGGGACAGGGGGTTTTTCACCCCTCCACTTT
TRBJ2-1 TRBD2 TRBV5-1 NA CASSRLSGRGYNEQFF TGCGCCAGCAGCAGGCTTAGCGGGAGGGGGTACAATGAGCAGTTCTTC
TRBJ1-1 NA TRBV6-5 NA CASSSLVRGQNTEAFF TGTGCCAGCAGTTCCCTGGTCAGGGGACAGAACACTGAAGCTTTCTTT
TRBJ2-7 NA TRBV7-2 NA CASSLAASEQYF TGTGCCAGCAGCTTAGCCGCGAGCGAGCAGTACTTC
TRBJ1-1 NA TRBV27 NA CASSLSPLNTEAFF TGTGCCAGCAGTTTATCCCCATTGAACACTGAAGCTTTCTTT
TRBJ1-3 NA TRBV7-9 NA CASSLVSSLGNTIYF TGTGCCAGCAGCTTAGTCTCCTCTCTGGGAAACACCATATATTTT
TRBJ1-2 TRBD1 TRBV19 few CASSIVETGIRGYTF TGTGCCAGTAGTATAGTTGAGACAGGGATTAGGGGCTACACCTTC
TRBJ2-7 NA TRBV7-2 NA CASRKTQGQGSYEQYF TGTGCCAGCAGAAAGACCCAGGGGCAGGGCTCCTACGAGCAGTACTTC
TRBJ2-6 TRBD1 TRBV5-1 NA CASSPGTGDPSGANVLTF TGCGCCAGCAGCCCTGGGACAGGGGATCCCTCTGGGGCCAACGTCCTGACTTTC
TRBJ2-5 NA TRBV7-3 NA CASSASGGPVGETQYF TGTGCCAGCAGCGCTAGTGGCGGGCCGGTGGGGGAGACCCAGTACTTC
TRBJ1-6 NA TRBV30 NA CAWSQRSSYNSPLHF TGTGCCTGGTCCCAAAGGAGCTCCTATAATTCACCCCTCCACTTT
TRBJ1-1 NA TRBV7-6 NA CASSQTYRATAGHTEAFF TGTGCCAGCAGTCAGACTTACAGGGCGACGGCTGGGCACACTGAAGCTTTCTTT
TRBJ2-5 TRBD2 TRBV28 NA CASSSRTSGTETQYF TGTGCCAGCAGTTCCCGGACTAGCGGGACGGAGACCCAGTACTTC
TRBJ2-5 TRBD2 TRBV6-6 NA CASSPSGSQSRETQYF TGTGCCAGCAGTCCTAGCGGGAGCCAATCCCGGGAGACCCAGTACTTC
TRBJ2-2 TRBD2 TRBV12-5 NA CASAQTSGFGGGELFF TGTGCTAGTGCCCAGACTAGCGGGTTTGGTGGCGGGGAGCTGTTTTTT
TRBJ1-2 NA TRBV30 NA CAWSVPGFDSNYGYTF TGTGCCTGGAGTGTACCCGGGTTCGACAGTAACTATGGCTACACCTTC
TRBJ1-2 TRBD1 TRBV18 NA CASSPNLQGARANYGYTF TGTGCCAGCTCACCAAATCTACAGGGGGCCCGAGCTAACTATGGCTACACCTTC
TRBJ2-1 NA TRBV7-6 NA CASSLSGVGSYNEQFF TGTGCCAGCAGCTTATCAGGGGTAGGCTCCTACAATGAGCAGTTCTTC
TRBJ1-6 NA TRBV5-4 once CASSFGTSPSPLHF TGTGCCAGCAGCTTCGGTACTTCCCCTTCACCCCTCCACTTT
TRBJ2-5 TRBD2 TRBV4-1 NA CASSQALAGLDQETQYF TGCGCCAGCAGCCAAGCTCTAGCGGGCCTAGACCAAGAGACCCAGTACTTC
TRBJ1-5 NA TRBV28 NA CASSLGGGGNQPQHF TGTGCCAGCAGTTTGGGCGGGGGAGGCAATCAGCCCCAGCATTTT
TRBJ1-3 NA TRBV7-9 NA CSSSHSGNTIYF TGTTCCAGCAGCCACTCTGGAAACACCATATATTTT
TRBJ2-2 TRBD2 TRBV27 NA CASSSGLAAGELFF TGTGCCAGCAGTTCGGGACTAGCGGCCGGGGAGCTGTTTTTT
TRBJ1-2 NA TRBV29-1 NA CSVEGNYGYTF TGCAGCGTTGAGGGCAACTATGGCTACACCTTC
TRBJ2-3 TRBD1 TRBV29-1 NA CSVVDRGVGDTQYF TGCAGCGTTGTGGACAGGGGCGTTGGGGATACGCAGTATTTT
TRBJ2-3 TRBD2 TRBV27 NA CASSFLAGVDTQYF TGTGCCAGCAGTTTTCTAGCGGGAGTGGATACGCAGTATTTT
TRBJ1-2 NA TRBV4-1 NA CASSQVNEGVGGYTF TGCGCCAGCAGCCAAGTAAACGAAGGGGTCGGCGGCTACACCTTC
TRBJ2-7 NA TRBV21-1 NA CASSRQRHSYEQYF TGTGCCAGCAGCCGGCAGCGGCACTCCTACGAGCAGTACTTC
TRBJ1-1 NA TRBV29-1 NA CSVGRGDTEAFF TGCAGCGTTGGTCGGGGAGACACTGAAGCTTTCTTT
TRBJ2-7 NA TRBV11-3 once CASSLDGSRDYEQYF TGTGCCAGCAGCTTAGATGGTTCGCGGGACTACGAGCAGTACTTC
TRBJ1-2 NA TRBV5-5 NA CASSLEGQSKNYGYTF TGTGCCAGCAGCTTGGAAGGACAGTCTAAGAACTATGGCTACACCTTC
TRBJ1-2 NA TRBV29-1 NA CSVATRGYGYTF TGCAGCGTTGCAACCAGGGGCTATGGCTACACCTTC
TRBJ1-5 NA TRBV7-9 NA CASSFGGGRSVNQPQHF TGTGCCAGCAGCTTCGGGGGGGGGCGATCGGTCAATCAGCCCCAGCATTTT
TRBJ2-2 TRBD1 TRBV6-5 few CASSPRTGWEELFF TGTGCCAGCAGTCCCCGGACAGGGTGGGAGGAGCTGTTTTTT
TRBJ2-1 NA TRBV15 NA CATSWAQGYEQFF TGTGCCACCAGTTGGGCTCAGGGTTATGAGCAGTTCTTC
TRBJ2-3 TRBD2 TRBV28 NA CASRDSGIVTQYF TGTGCCAGCAGAGATAGCGGGATAGTTACGCAGTATTTT
TRBJ1-1 NA TRBV28 few CASSFAGVNTEAFF TGTGCCAGCAGTTTCGCAGGGGTGAACACTGAAGCTTTCTTT
TRBJ1-3 TRBD1 TRBV7-6 NA CASSLGRTGNSGNTIYF TGTGCCAGCAGCTTAGGCAGGACAGGCAACTCTGGAAACACCATATATTTT